These 9 T cell receptor beta chains share one sample of origin, sequenced in a study of CD4 and CD8 cells across lung adenocarcinoma regions. TCRdb re-called the PCR reads through MiXCR, storing one row per CDR3 protein. The table shows thousands of distinct CDR3 sequences, with 40% to 55% occurring only once. Sequencing input: CD4+ T cells from the margin of a lung tumor. These receptors all come from a female donor with lung adenocarcinoma. The CD4 and CD8 labels of this study may be unreliable.

The chain couples TRBV6-1 to TRBJ2-1, with 9 nucleotides matching TRBD2. The CDR3 sequence is 15 residues long. The germline gives CDR1 MNHNS, CDR2 SASEGT. V lost 6 bases and J lost 10; bases outside the gene matches: 13. CDR3 sequence reads: CASRTGAGGTYEQFF. In nucleotides, the CDR3 is TGTGCCAGCAGGACCGGGGCGGGGGGGACCTACGAGCAGTTCTTC.

V is TRBV25-1 and J is TRBJ2-5; 7 nucleotides align to TRBD2. V trimming: 2 bases; J trimming: 3 bases; junction bases outside the gene matches: 6. The CDR3 is 15 residues long. Germline CDR1 is MGHDK and CDR2 is SYGVNS. The CDR3 protein is CASSETGGTEETQYF. Written as DNA, the CDR3 is TGTGCCAGCAGTGAAACGGGAGGAACCGAAGAGACCCAGTACTTC.

V usage is TRBV14 and J usage is TRBJ2-4, with TRBD2 matching 13 bases. This CDR3 has 18 amino acids. Germline values: CDR1 SGHDN, CDR2 FVKESK. Unmatched junction bases numbered 9, after V lost 2 bases and J lost 5 bases. The DNA of the CDR3 is TGTGCCAGCAGCCAAACGGACTGGACTAGCGGGAGTCAAAACATTCAGTACTTC. Its translation is CASSQTDWTSGSQNIQYF.

This clonotype was seen at least ten times. The rearrangement uses TRBV4-1 and TRBJ2-7; 7 nucleotides agree with TRBD1. Trimming at V came to 0 bases and at J to 3 bases, leaving 8 bases not matched to a gene. This CDR3 spans 16 amino acids. CDR1 MGHRA and CDR2 YSYEKL come from the germline V gene. CDR3 bases: TGCGCCAGCAGCCAAGATATTTATGCAGGGGGCTACGAGCAGTACTTC. Translating gives CASSQDIYAGGYEQYF.

CDR3: CASSEVGSGRGADTQYF. CDR3 DNA sequence: TGTGCCAGCAGTGAAGTGGGCAGCGGCCGGGGCGCAGATACCCAGTACTTC. This chain joins TRBV25-1 and TRBJ2-5; D may match TRBD1 or TRBD2 (5 bases each). V was pared by 2 bases and J by 8 bases, with 24 bases between. There are 17 residues in the CDR3. Per the germline V gene, CDR1 is MGHDK and CDR2 is SYGVNS.

By sample share, this clonotype is medium-sized (0.01 to 0.1%). DNA of the CDR3: TGTGCCAGCACCCCGGTCAGGGGCGCCTACAATGAGCAGTTCTTC. Protein: CASTPVRGAYNEQFF. The V gene is TRBV6-1, the J gene TRBJ2-1; tentatively, D is TRBD1 (6 bases). The CDR3 covers 15 residues. Germline loops: CDR1 MNHNS, CDR2 SASEGT. Trimming cost V 7 bases and J 2 bases, with 15 bases left between them.

Note on this clonotype: At one end the junction does not follow the germline gene, possibly because of a read error. The chain recombines TRBV6-1 with TRBJ2-3, with D tentatively TRBD1 (7 bases). The CDR3 length is 14 residues. From germline, CDR1 is MNHNS and CDR2 SASEGT. The CDR3: CASRGGTAKITQYF. The CDR3 DNA reads TGTGCCAGCAGGGGCGGGACAGCGAAAATCACGCAGTACTTT.

This clonotype has more than one count but fewer than ten. The V and J genes are TRBV6-1 and TRBJ2-5, with a tentative D call TRBD2 (7 bases). Germline V CDR1 and CDR2: MNHNS, SASEGT. The CDR3 covers 13 residues. V lost 6 bases to trimming and J lost 4 bases, with 12 bases between them. CDR3 bases: TGTGCCAGCAGGAGAGGGGGGGGAGAGACCCAGTACTTC. Translated, it gives CASRRGGGETQYF.

This sequence joins TRBV27 and TRBJ2-1; TRBD2 agrees at 9 bases. Trimming at V came to 5 bases and at J to 3 bases, leaving 14 bases not matched to a gene. The CDR3 has 18 residues. The germline gives CDR1 MNHEY, CDR2 SMNVEV (reference sequence). The CDR3 protein is CASSTGLARSGRYNEQFF. The CDR3, as DNA: TGTGCCAGCAGTACGGGACTAGCCAGATCAGGACGCTACAATGAGCAGTTCTTC.